This record looks at one T cell receptor (beta chain) sequence and its context. As handled by the study authors: Reference gene primer amplification in the assay estimated nucleated cell counts. Using immunoSEQ multiplex PCR, the repertoire was profiled, and TCRdb retains in-frame clones only, with some absent. V, J and clone size are taken as reported in that table, and D and trimming were inferred from the DNA itself. The sample shows fewer than 250,000 clones, almost 85% of them seen only once. The J segment lost 6 bases and the V segment lost 5 bases, leaving 10 bases of the junction unmatched. The CDR3 extends over 15 amino acids. Germline loops: CDR1 SGHAT, CDR2 FQNNGV. This sample is part of a study of blood T cell repertoires in COVID-19. Study context: COVID-19 samples, acute and convalescent, were from the United States, Italy and Spain. Sources were T cells, B-cell-depleted T cells, or PBMCs; the material itself was cDNA or gDNA.

Participants' own reports of clinical history determined their cohort assignment. The receptor was derived from a woman in her forties or fifties with acute COVID-19. Sequenced: PBMCs or T cells enriched from blood (not recorded which). The chain has TRBV11-2 and TRBJ2-7; 10 bases map to TRBD2. CDR3 region: CASSVVLAGTREQYF. CDR3 sequence (DNA): TGTGCCAGCAGCGTAGTACTAGCGGGGACCCGCGAGCAGTACTTC.